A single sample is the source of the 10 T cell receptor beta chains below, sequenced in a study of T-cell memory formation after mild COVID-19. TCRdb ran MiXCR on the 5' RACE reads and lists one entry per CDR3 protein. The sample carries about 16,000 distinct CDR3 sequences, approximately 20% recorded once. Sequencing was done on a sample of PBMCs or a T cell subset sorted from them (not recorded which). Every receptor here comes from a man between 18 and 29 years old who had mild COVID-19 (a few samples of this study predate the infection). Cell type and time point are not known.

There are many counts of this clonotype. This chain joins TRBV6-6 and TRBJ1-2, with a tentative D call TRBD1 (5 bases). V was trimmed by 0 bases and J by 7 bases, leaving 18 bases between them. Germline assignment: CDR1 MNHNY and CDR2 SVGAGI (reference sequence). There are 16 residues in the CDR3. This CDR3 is CASSYSGEQVRGGYTF. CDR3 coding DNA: TGTGCCAGCAGTTACTCAGGGGAACAGGTTCGGGGTGGCTACACCTTC.

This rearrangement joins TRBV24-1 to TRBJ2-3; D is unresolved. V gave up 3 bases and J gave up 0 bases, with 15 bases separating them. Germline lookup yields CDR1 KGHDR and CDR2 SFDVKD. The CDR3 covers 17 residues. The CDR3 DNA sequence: TGTGCCACCAGTGATCCCTTGGAGCGAGGAAGCACAGATACGCAGTATTTT. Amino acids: CATSDPLERGSTDTQYF.

The DNA for the CDR3 is TGTGCCAGCAGCGCCCGAAGGTCAGTAAACTATGGCTACACCTTC. Encoded protein: CASSARRSVNYGYTF. The chain has TRBV21-1 and TRBJ1-2. TRBV21-1 constitutes a pseudogene. CDR3 length: 15 residues.

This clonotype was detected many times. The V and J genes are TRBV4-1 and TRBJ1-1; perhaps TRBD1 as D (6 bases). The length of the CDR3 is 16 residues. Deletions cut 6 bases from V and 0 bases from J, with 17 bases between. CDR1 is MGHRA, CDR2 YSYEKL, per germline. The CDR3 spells CASRHTPGHVNTEAFF. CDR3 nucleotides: TGCGCCAGCAGACACACTCCGGGACACGTGAACACTGAAGCTTTCTTT.

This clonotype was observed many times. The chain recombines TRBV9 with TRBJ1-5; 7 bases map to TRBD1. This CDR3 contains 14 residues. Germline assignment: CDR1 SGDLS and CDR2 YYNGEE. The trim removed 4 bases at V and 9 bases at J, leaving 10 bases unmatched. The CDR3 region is CASSPGGAGGPQHF. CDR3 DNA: TGTGCCAGCAGCCCAGGGGGGGCTGGCGGGCCCCAGCATTTT.

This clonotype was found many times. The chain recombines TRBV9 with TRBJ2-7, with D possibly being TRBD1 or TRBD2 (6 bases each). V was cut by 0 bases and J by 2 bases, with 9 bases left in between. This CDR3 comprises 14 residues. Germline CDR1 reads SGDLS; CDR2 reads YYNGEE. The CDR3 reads CASSVGGGTYEQYF. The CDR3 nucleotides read TGTGCCAGCAGCGTAGGAGGGGGGACCTACGAGCAGTACTTC.

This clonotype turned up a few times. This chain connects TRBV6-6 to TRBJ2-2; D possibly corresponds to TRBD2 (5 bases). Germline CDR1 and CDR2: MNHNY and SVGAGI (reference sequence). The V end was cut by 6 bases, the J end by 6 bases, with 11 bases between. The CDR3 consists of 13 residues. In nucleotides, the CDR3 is TGTGCCAGCAGCCAACTAGTTCCCGGGGAGCTGTTTTTT. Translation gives CASSQLVPGELFF.

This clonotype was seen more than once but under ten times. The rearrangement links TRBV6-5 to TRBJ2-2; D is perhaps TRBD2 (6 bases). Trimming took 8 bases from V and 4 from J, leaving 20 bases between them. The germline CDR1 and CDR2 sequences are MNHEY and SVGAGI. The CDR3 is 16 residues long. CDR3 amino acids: CASRWRGQGFTGELFF. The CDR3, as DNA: TGTGCCAGCCGCTGGAGGGGTCAGGGATTCACCGGGGAGCTGTTTTTT.

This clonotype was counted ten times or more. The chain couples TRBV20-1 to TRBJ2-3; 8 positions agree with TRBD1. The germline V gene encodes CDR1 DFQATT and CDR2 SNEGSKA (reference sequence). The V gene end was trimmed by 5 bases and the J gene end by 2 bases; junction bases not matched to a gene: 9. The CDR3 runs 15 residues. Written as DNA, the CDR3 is TGCAGTGCTGATCCGGGACAGGCACCCACAGATACGCAGTATTTT. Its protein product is CSADPGQAPTDTQYF.

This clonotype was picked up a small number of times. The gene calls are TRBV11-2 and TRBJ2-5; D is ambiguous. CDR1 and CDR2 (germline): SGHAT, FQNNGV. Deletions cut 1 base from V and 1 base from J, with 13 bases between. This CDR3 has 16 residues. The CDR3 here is CASSLGAVGTQETQYF. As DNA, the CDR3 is TGTGCCAGCAGCTTAGGAGCCGTCGGCACCCAAGAGACCCAGTACTTC.